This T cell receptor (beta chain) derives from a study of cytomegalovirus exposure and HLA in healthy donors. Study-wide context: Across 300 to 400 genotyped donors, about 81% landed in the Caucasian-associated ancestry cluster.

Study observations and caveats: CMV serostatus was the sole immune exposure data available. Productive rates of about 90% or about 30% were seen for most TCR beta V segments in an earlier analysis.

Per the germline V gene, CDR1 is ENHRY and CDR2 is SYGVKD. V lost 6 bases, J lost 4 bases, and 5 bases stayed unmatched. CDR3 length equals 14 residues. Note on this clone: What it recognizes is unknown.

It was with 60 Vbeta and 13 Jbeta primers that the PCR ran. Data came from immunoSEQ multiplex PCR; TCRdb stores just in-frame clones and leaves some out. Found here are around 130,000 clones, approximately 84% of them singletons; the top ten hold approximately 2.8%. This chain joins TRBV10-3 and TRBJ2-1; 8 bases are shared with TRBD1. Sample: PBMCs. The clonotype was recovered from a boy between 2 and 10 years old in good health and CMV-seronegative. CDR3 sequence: CAIRSDREYNEQFF. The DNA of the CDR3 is TGTGCCATCAGGTCGGACAGGGAGTACAATGAGCAGTTCTTC.